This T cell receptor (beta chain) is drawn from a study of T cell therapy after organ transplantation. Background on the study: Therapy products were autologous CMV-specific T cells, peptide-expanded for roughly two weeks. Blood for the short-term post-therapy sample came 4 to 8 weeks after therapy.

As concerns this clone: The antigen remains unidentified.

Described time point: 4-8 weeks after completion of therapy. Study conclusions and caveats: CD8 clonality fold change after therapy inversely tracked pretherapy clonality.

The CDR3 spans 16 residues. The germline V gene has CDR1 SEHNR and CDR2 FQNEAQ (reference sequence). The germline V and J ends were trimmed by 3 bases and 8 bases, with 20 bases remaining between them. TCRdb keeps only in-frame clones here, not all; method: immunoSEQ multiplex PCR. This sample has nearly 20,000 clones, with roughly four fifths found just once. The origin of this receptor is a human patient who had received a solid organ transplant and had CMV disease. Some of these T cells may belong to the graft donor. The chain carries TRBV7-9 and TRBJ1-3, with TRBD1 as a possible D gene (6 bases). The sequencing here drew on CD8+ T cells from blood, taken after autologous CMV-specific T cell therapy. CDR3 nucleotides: TGTGCCAGCAGCTTCCGGGACACCCGCCTTGGGGACACCATATATTTT. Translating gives CASSFRDTRLGDTIYF.